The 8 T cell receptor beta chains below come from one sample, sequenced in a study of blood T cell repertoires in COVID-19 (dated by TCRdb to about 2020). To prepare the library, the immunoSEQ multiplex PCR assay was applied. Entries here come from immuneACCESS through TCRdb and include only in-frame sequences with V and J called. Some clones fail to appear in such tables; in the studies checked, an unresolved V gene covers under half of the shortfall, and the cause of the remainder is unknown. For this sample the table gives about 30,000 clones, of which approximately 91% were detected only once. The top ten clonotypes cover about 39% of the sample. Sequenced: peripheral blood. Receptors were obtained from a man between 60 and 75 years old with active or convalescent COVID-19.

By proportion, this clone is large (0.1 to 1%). CDR3 DNA: TGCGCCAGCAGCCCCCGGAGCGGGAGTTTAAATGAGCAGTTCTTC. Encoded protein: CASSPRSGSLNEQFF. The chain employs TRBV5-1 and TRBJ2-1, with 8 bases aligning to TRBD2. Losses at the gene ends were 4 bases for V and 7 bases for J; bases not matched to a gene: 10. The CDR3 has 15 amino acids. The germline V gene encodes CDR1 SGHRS and CDR2 YFSETQ.

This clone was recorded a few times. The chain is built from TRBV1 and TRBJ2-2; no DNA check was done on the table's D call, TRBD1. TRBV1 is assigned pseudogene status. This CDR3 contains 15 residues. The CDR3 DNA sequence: TGCACCAGCAGCCAAGATCCTCTAGGGGCCGGGGAGCTGTTTTTT. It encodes CTSSQDPLGAGELFF.

This CDR3 is CASSLSEHRNEKLFF. The DNA of the CDR3 is TGTGCCAGCAGCCTGAGTGAGCATCGAAATGAAAAACTGTTTTTT. This chain uses TRBV3-1 (or the pseudogene TRBV3-2) with TRBJ1-4, with D uncertain. V was trimmed by 4 bases and J by 5 bases, leaving 14 bases between them. This CDR3 has 15 residues. Germline CDR1 is LGHDT and CDR2 is YNNKEL (reference sequence).

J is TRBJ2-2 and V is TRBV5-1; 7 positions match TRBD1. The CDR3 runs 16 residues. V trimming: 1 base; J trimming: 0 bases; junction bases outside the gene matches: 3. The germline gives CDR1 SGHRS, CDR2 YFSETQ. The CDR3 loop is CASSLSGTANTGELFF. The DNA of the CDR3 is TGCGCCAGCAGCTTGTCCGGGACAGCGAACACCGGGGAGCTGTTTTTT.

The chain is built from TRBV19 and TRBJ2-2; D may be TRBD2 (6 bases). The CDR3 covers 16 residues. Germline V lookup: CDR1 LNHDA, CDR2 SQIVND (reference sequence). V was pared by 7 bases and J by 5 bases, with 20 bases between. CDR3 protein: CASNILGRGRTGELFF. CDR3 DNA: TGTGCCAGTAATATTTTGGGGCGGGGTAGAACCGGGGAGCTGTTTTTT.

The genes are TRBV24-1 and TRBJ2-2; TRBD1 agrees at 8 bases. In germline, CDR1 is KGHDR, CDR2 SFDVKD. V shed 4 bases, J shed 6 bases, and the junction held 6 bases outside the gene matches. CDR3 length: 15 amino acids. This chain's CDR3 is CATSDRGRGPGELFF. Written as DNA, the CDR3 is TGTGCCACCAGTGACAGGGGGCGAGGCCCCGGGGAGCTGTTTTTT.

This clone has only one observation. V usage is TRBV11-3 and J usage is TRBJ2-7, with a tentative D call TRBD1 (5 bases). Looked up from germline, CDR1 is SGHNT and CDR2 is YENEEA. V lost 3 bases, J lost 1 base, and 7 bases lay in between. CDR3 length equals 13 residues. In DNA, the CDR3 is TGTGCCAGCAGCTTGGGGCCTTCCTACGAGCAGTACTTC. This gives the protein CASSLGPSYEQYF.

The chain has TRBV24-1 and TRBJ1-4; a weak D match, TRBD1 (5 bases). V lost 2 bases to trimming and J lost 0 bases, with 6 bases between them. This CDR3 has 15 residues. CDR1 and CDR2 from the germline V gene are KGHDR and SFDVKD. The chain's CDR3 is CATSDSTATNEKLFF. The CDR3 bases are TGTGCCACCAGTGATTCGACAGCAACTAATGAAAAACTGTTTTTT.